Sequencing of this T cell receptor beta chain was carried out in a study of T cell responses to AZD1222 COVID-19 vaccine. Findings and limits, study-wide: Sampled repertoires all dated from after the peak T cell response.

Clones were sequenced by immunoSEQ multiplex PCR, and TCRdb holds only the in-frame ones, with some missing. The sample carries about 110,000 clones, approximately 88% recorded once. This clone was detected a few times. As yet, its antigen is unknown. The material was peripheral blood, obtained on day 0 of AZD1222 vaccination. This clonotype was obtained from an adult in good health.

The CDR3: CASSQGGSPYGYTF. The CDR3, as DNA: TGCGCCAGCAGCCAAGGGGGGTCCCCTTATGGCTACACCTTC. The V gene is TRBV4-1, the J gene TRBJ1-2; D might be TRBD1 (5 bases). The germline V gene has CDR1 MGHRA and CDR2 YSYEKL. Trimming removed 1 base at V and 5 bases at J, with 11 bases between. The CDR3 is made up of 14 amino acids.